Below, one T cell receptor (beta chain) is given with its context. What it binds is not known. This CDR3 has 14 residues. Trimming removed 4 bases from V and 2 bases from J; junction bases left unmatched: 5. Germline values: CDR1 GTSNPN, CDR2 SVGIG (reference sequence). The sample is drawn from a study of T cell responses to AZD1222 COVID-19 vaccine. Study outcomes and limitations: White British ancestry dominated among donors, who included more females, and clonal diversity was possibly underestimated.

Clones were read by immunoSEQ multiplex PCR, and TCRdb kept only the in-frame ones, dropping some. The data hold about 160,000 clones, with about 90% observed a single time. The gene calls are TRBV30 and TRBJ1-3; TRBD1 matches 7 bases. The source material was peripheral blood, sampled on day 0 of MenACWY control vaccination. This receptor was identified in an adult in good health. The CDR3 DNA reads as TGTGCCTGGAAACAGGGGAATCCTGGAAACACCATATATTTT. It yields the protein CAWKQGNPGNTIYF.